This T cell receptor beta chain was sequenced in a study of T cell responses to AZD1222 COVID-19 vaccine. Sequencing used immunoSEQ multiplex PCR; TCRdb keeps in-frame clones, though not all of them. The data hold 95,000 to 110,000 clones, with about 93% observed a single time. A word on this clone: What it binds is unknown.

Study-level points and caveats: There were mostly white British donors and more females than males, and clonal diversity was possibly underestimated.

V lost 0 bases to trimming and J lost 4 bases, with 10 bases between them. CDR1 SEHNR and CDR2 FQNEAQ come from the germline V gene (reference sequence). The CDR3 runs 14 residues. The TCR was taken from an adult who received the AZD1222 COVID-19 vaccine. The material was peripheral blood, obtained 28 days after the second AZD1222 dose. The V gene is TRBV7-9, the J gene TRBJ2-7; D possibly corresponds to TRBD1 (6 bases). In DNA, the CDR3 is TGTGCCAGCAGCTTAGCTGGGGGCGAGTACGAGCAGTACTTC. Its protein is CASSLAGGEYEQYF.